This T cell receptor beta chain was sequenced for a study of tumor-infiltrating lymphocytes in primary liver carcinoma. In the study overall: Tumors measured roughly 4.2 to 11 cm and were stage T1-T3 N0M0.

Researchers generated TCR beta cDNA from about 500 ng of total RNA, relying on a constant-region primer. Three-round nested multiplex PCR performed with slightly modified ARM-PCR produced the TCR beta libraries. It was with TRBV1-TRBV30 forward primers and a C-beta reverse primer that the first two PCR rounds were run, at around 9 cycles each. TCRdb re-derived calls from the multiplex PCR reads in MiXCR, one entry per CDR3 protein. Here the sample spans around 210,000 distinct CDR3 sequences, less than 75% being singletons. V lost 6 bases, J lost 5 bases, and 11 bases lay in between. Germline-derived CDR1 and CDR2 are SGHAT and FQNNGV. This CDR3 comprises 13 residues. Blood RNA came from unsorted whole blood; germline DNA was also extracted.

This TCR was sampled from a woman aged 60 to 75 with primary liver carcinoma and hepatitis B virus infection. Sequenced material: peripheral blood. The chain employs TRBV11-2 and TRBJ2-1; D unclear. The CDR3 is CASRSDGHNEQFF. The CDR3 DNA sequence: TGTGCCAGCAGGTCCGATGGACACAATGAGCAGTTCTTC.